The 14 T cell receptor beta chains listed next were all sequenced from one sample in a study of shared clonotypes between healthy human individuals. CD45RO-negative cells were positively selected for CCR7, leaving out terminally differentiated effector memory CD45RA+ cells. Produced via immunoSEQ multiplex PCR; TCRdb's table is partial and in-frame only. The top ten clones hold roughly 1% of a sample with about 2 million clones, about 95% of them seen once. The sequenced sample was naive CD8+ T cells sorted from blood. The receptors derive from a man in his late teens or twenties in good health.

V and J are TRBV4-1 and TRBJ1-3; D gene uncertain. The CDR3 is 17 amino acids. Germline loops: CDR1 MGHRA, CDR2 YSYEKL. Trimming pared 3 bases from V and 0 bases from J, leaving 15 bases between. For the CDR3, the DNA is TGCGCCAGCAGCCATTCACCAGCGGGTAGCTCTGGAAACACCATATATTTT. Translated, it gives CASSHSPAGSSGNTIYF.

The chain links TRBV4-1 to TRBJ1-5; D is unclear. CDR1 is MGHRA, CDR2 YSYEKL, per germline. This CDR3 comprises 13 residues. With 1 base removed from V and 5 bases from J, the gap between germline ends came to 6 bases. Written as DNA, the CDR3 is TGCGCCAGCAGCCAAGGGGCGTATCAGCCCCAGCATTTT. This codes for CASSQGAYQPQHF.

A note on this clone: Within the sample, other DNA sequences also encode this same CDR3. CDR3 sequence (DNA): TGTGCCAGCAGTCCCACAGGGGGCTCCTACGAGCAGTACTTC. This sequence encodes CASSPTGGSYEQYF. V usage is TRBV6-1 and J usage is TRBJ2-7; 8 bases line up with TRBD1. V gave up 5 bases and J gave up 0 bases; unmatched junction bases: 3. The CDR3 contains 14 residues. Germline V lookup: CDR1 MNHNS, CDR2 SASEGT.

V and J are TRBV6-7 and TRBJ1-6, with D perhaps TRBD1 (5 bases). TRBV6-7 qualifies as an ORF whose function is uncertain. V gave up 2 bases and J gave up 10 bases, with 12 bases separating them. This CDR3 spans 14 amino acids. CDR3 in DNA: TGTGCCAGCAGTTACGTTCAGGGAGCGTCACCCCTCCACTTT. It encodes CASSYVQGASPLHF.

This chain connects TRBV6-5 to TRBJ1-1; a weak D match, TRBD1 (5 bases). V was pared by 2 bases and J by 3 bases, with 10 bases between. In germline, CDR1 is MNHEY, CDR2 SVGAGI. The CDR3 contains 14 residues. In DNA, the CDR3 is TGTGCCAGCAGTTACATGGGGGATGACACTGAAGCTTTCTTT. This translates into CASSYMGDDTEAFF.

V is TRBV11-2 and J is TRBJ1-2; D gene uncertain. The CDR3 spans 13 residues. Germline V gene sequence: CDR1 SGHAT, CDR2 FQNNGV. V lost 0 bases and J 5 bases, leaving 7 bases between the germline ends. For the CDR3, the DNA is TGTGCCAGCAGCTTAGATGTCCTTTATGGCTACACCTTC. Translating it yields CASSLDVLYGYTF.

The genes are TRBV19 and TRBJ2-6, with D tentatively TRBD2 (5 bases). Germline CDR1 LNHDA, CDR2 SQIVND (reference sequence). The CDR3 has 17 amino acids. V lost 4 bases to trimming and J lost 0 bases, with 13 bases between them. CDR3: CASSSGGFDSGANVLTF. The CDR3, as DNA: TGTGCCAGTAGTAGTGGAGGTTTCGACTCTGGGGCCAACGTCCTGACTTTC.

The V and J genes are TRBV28 and TRBJ1-5; D is perhaps TRBD1 (5 bases). This CDR3 comprises 17 residues. V was trimmed by 5 bases and J by 6 bases, leaving 23 bases between them. Germline V gene lookup returns CDR1 MDHEN and CDR2 SYDVKM. CDR3 sequence: CASSLTITDSEPQPQHF. The CDR3 nucleotides read TGTGCCAGCAGTCTGACGATCACAGACAGTGAGCCTCAGCCCCAGCATTTT.

This clone has just one count. This chain connects TRBV7-9 to TRBJ2-1, with D hard to call. The CDR3 has 13 residues. The germline gives CDR1 SEHNR, CDR2 FQNEAQ (reference sequence). V was clipped by 1 base and J by 9 bases, with 10 bases between them. The CDR3 region has the DNA TGTGCCAGCAGCTTAGAAGGAACAGTTGAGCAGTTCTTC. Residues: CASSLEGTVEQFF.

J is TRBJ2-7 and V is TRBV27, with TRBD1 as a possible D gene (5 bases). Trimming removed 4 bases from V and 3 bases from J, with 13 bases in between. The CDR3 length is 14 residues. Germline CDR1 reads MNHEY; CDR2 reads SMNVEV (reference sequence). CDR3 sequence: CASSSIGHLYEQYF. The CDR3 region has the DNA TGTGCCAGCAGTTCAATCGGACACCTCTACGAGCAGTACTTC.

Details on this clone: The same CDR3 is also encoded by other DNA sequences in this sample. The V call is TRBV9, the J call TRBJ2-1; possible D gene TRBD2, 6 bases. The CDR3 length is 13 residues. Germline V lookup: CDR1 SGDLS, CDR2 YYNGEE. V lost 3 bases and J 5 bases, leaving 9 bases between the germline ends. The CDR3 DNA sequence: TGTGCCAGCAGCGCGGGACTGAACAATGAGCAGTTCTTC. Translated, it gives CASSAGLNNEQFF.

This chain links TRBV5-4 with TRBJ1-1, with TRBD1 matching 8 bases. Trimming took 5 bases from V and 5 from J; bases not matched to a gene: 8. The CDR3 sequence is 14 residues long. CDR1 and CDR2 (germline): SGHNT, YYREEE (reference sequence). As DNA, the CDR3 is TGTGCCAGCAGTCGCGGACAGGGTCAAACTGAAGCTTTCTTT. As protein: CASSRGQGQTEAFF.

J is TRBJ2-7 and V is TRBV2; D is undetermined. V lost 8 bases to trimming and J lost 6 bases, with 8 bases between them. CDR1 and CDR2 (germline): SNHLY, FYNNEI. The CDR3 consists of 10 residues. The CDR3 is CASVMTEQYF. The CDR3 DNA reads as TGTGCCAGCGTAATGACCGAGCAGTACTTC.

A note on this clone: The identical CDR3 is also encoded by other nucleotide sequences in the sample. The chain couples TRBV6-5 to TRBJ2-2; D is tentatively TRBD1 or TRBD2 (5 bases each). The V gene's germline CDR1 is MNHEY and CDR2 SVGAGI. The CDR3 runs to 13 residues. Deletions cut 3 bases from V and 7 bases from J, with 9 bases between. CDR3 sequence: CASSYGGVGELFF. The CDR3 DNA reads as TGTGCCAGCAGTTATGGGGGTGTCGGGGAGCTGTTTTTT.